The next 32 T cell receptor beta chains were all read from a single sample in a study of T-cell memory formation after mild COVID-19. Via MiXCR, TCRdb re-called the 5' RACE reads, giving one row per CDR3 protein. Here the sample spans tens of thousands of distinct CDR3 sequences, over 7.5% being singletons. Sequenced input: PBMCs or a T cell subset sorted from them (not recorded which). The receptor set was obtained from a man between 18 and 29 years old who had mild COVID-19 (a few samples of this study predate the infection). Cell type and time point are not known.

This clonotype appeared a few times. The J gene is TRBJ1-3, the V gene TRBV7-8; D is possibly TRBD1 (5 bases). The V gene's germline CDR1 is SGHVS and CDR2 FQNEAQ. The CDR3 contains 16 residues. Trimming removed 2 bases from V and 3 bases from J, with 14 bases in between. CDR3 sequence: CASSLMGRSIGNTIYF. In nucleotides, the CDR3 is TGTGCCAGCAGCTTAATGGGACGGTCGATTGGAAACACCATATATTTT.

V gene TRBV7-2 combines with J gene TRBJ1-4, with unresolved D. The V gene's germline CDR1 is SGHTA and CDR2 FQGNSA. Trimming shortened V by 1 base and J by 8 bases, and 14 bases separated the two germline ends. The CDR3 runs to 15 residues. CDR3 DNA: TGTGCCAGCAGCTTAGTCGGAGGGCTTTACGAAAAACTGTTTTTT. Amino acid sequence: CASSLVGGLYEKLFF. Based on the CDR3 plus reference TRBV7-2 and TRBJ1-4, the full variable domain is GAGVSQSPSNKVTEKGKDVELRCDPISGHTALYWYRQSLGQGLEFLIYFQGNSAPDKSGLPSDRFSAERTGGSVSTLTIQRTQQEDSAVYLCASSLVGGLYEKLFFGSGTQLSVL.

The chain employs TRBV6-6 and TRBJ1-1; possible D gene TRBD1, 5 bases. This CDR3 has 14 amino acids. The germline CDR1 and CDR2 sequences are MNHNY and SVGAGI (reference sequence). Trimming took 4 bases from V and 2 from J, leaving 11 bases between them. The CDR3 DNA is TGTGCCAGCAGTTCCCACGGGGGAAACACTGAAGCTTTCTTT. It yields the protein CASSSHGGNTEAFF.

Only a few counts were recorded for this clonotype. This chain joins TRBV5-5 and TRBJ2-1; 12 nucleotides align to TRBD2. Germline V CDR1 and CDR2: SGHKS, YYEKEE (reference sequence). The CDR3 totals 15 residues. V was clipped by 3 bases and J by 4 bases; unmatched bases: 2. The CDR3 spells CASSSSGGGYNEQFF. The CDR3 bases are TGTGCCAGCAGCTCTAGCGGGGGGGGTTACAATGAGCAGTTCTTC. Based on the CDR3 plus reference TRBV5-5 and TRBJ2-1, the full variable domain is DAGVTQSPTHLIKTRGQQVTLRCSPISGHKSVSWYQQVLGQGPQFIFQYYEKEERGRGNFPDRFSARQFPNYSSELNVNALLLGDSALYLCASSSSGGGYNEQFFGPGTRLTVL.

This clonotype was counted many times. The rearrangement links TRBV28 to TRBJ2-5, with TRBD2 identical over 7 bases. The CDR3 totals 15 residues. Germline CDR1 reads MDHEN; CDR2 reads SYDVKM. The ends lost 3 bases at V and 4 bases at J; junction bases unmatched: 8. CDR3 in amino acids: CASSFPSGTIETQYF. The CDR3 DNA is TGTGCCAGCAGTTTCCCCTCTGGGACTATAGAGACCCAGTACTTC.

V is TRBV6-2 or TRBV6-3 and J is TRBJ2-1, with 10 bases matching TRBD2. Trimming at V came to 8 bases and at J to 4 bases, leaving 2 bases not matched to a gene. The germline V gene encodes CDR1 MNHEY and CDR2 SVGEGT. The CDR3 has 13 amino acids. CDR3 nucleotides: TGTGCCAGCGAGCGGGGGGGTTACAATGAGCAGTTCTTC. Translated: CASERGGYNEQFF.

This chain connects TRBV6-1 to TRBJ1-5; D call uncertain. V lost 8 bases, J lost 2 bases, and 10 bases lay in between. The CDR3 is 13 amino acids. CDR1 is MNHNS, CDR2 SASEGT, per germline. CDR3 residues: CASGREGNQPQHF. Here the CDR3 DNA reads TGTGCCAGCGGTCGAGAGGGCAATCAGCCCCAGCATTTT.

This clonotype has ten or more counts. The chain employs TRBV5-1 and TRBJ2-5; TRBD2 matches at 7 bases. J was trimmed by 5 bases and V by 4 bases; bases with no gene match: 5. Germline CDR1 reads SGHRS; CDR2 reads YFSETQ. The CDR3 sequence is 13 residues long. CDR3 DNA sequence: TGCGCCAGCAGCAACCAGGGAGGGGAGACCCAGTACTTC. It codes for CASSNQGGETQYF.

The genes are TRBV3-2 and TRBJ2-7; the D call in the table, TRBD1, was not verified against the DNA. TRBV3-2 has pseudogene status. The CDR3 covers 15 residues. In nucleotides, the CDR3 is TGTGCCAGCAGCTGGACAGGGCTTTTTTCCTACGAGCAGTACGTC. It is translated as CASSWTGLFSYEQYV.

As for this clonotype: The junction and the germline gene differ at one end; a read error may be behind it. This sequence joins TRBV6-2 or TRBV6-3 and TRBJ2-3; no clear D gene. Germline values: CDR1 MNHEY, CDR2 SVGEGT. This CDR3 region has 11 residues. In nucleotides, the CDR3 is TGTGCCAGCAGTTACTCCTATACGGAGTATTTT. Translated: CASSYSYTEYF.

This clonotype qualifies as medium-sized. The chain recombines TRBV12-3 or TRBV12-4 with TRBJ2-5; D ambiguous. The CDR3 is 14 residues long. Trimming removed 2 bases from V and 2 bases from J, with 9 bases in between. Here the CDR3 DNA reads TGTGCCAGCAGTTTACCGACAACGCAAGAGACCCAGTACTTC. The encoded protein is CASSLPTTQETQYF.

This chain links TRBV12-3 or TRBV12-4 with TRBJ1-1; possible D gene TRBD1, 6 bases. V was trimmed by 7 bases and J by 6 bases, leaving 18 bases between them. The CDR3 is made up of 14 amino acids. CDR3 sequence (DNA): TGTGCCAGCACCTACGCAGGGGTCACCCCTGAAGCTTTCTTT. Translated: CASTYAGVTPEAFF.

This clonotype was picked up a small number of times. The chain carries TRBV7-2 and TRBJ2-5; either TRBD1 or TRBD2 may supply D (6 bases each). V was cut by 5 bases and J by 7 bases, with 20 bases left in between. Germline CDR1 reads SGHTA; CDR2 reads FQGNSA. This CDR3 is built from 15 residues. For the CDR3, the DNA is TGTGCCAGCAGCCCCACCGGGACTCGCAGGGGGACCCAGTACTTC. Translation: CASSPTGTRRGTQYF.

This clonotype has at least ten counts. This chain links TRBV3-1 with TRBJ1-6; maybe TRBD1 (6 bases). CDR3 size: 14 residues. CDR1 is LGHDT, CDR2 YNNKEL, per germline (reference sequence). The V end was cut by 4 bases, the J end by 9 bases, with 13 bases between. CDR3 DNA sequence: TGTGCCAGCAGCCCCCGACAGGAGGGTTCACCCCTCCACTTT. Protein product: CASSPRQEGSPLHF.

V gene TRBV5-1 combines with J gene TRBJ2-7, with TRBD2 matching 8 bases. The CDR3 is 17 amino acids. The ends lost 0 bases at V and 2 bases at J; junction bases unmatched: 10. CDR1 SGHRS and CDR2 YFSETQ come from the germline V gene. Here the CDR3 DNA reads TGCGCCAGCAGCTTGGCCGGAGCGGGGGCCGCTACCTACGAGCAGTACTTC. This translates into CASSLAGAGAATYEQYF.

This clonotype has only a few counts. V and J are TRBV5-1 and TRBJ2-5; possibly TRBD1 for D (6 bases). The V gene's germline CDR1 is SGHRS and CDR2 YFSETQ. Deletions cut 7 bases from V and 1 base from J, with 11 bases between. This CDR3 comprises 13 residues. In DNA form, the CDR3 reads TGCGCCAGCCAGGACAGATCCCAAGAGACCCAGTACTTC. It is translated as CASQDRSQETQYF.

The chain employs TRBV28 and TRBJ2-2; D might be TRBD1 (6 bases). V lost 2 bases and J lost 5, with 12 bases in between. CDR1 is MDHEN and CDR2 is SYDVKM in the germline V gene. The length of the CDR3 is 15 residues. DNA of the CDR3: TGTGCCAGCAGTTTAGGGGGCGTGGGGACCGGGGAGCTGTTTTTT. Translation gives CASSLGGVGTGELFF.

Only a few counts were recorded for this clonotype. The CDR3 region has the DNA TGTGCCACCCGCGGGGGGGAAGAAAAACTGTTTTTT. It encodes CATRGGEEKLFF. The chain is built from TRBV4-2 and TRBJ1-4; D is possibly TRBD1 (5 bases). Germline CDR1 LGHNA, CDR2 YNFKEQ. The V end lost 10 bases, the J end lost 8 bases, and 14 bases lay between the germline ends. The CDR3 length is 12 residues.

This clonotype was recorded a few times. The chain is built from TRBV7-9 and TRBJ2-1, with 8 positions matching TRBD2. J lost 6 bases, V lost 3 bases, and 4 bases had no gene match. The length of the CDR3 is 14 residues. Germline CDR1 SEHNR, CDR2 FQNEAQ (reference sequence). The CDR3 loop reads CASSFGAGVNEQFF. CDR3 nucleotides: TGTGCCAGCAGCTTTGGAGCGGGGGTCAATGAGCAGTTCTTC.

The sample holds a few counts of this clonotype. The CDR3 DNA reads as TGCGCCAGCAGCCAATACCAGACTAGCACTCAAGAGACCCAGTACTTC. Translating it yields CASSQYQTSTQETQYF. This sequence joins TRBV4-1 and TRBJ2-5, with 7 bases matching TRBD2. Germline loops: CDR1 MGHRA, CDR2 YSYEKL. The CDR3 is 16 residues long. Unmatched junction bases numbered 8, after V lost 2 bases and J lost 2 bases.

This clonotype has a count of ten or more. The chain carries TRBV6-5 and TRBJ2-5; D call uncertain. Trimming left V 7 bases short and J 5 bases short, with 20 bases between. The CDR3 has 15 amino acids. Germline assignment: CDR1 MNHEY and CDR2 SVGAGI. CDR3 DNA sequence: TGTGCCAGCAAACTCGCAGCTTGGGGTGGGGAGACCCAGTACTTC. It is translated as CASKLAAWGGETQYF.

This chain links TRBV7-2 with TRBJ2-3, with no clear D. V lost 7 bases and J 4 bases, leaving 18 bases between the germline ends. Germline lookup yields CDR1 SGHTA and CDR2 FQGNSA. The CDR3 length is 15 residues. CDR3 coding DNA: TGTGCCAGCACCCCTATGTTGGGTGGGTCAGATACGCAGTATTTT. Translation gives CASTPMLGGSDTQYF. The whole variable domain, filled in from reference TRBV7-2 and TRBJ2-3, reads GAGVSQSPSNKVTEKGKDVELRCDPISGHTALYWYRQSLGQGLEFLIYFQGNSAPDKSGLPSDRFSAERTGGSVSTLTIQRTQQEDSAVYLCASTPMLGGSDTQYFGPGTRLTVL.

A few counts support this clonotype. DNA for the CDR3: TGTGCCAGCCAGGGGAACTATGGCTACACCTTC. Protein: CASQGNYGYTF. This chain connects TRBV6-2 or TRBV6-3 to TRBJ1-2, with a tentative D call TRBD1 (6 bases). V gave up 8 bases and J gave up 2 bases, with 6 bases separating them. This CDR3 is 11 amino acids long. From germline, CDR1 is MNHEY and CDR2 SVGEGT.

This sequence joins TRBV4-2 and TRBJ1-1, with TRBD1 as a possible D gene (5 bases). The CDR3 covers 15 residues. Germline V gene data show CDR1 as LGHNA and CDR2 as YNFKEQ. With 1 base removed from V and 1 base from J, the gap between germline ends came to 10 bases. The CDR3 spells CASSQGTRENTEAFF. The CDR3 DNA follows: TGTGCCAGCAGCCAAGGAACCAGGGAGAACACTGAAGCTTTCTTT.

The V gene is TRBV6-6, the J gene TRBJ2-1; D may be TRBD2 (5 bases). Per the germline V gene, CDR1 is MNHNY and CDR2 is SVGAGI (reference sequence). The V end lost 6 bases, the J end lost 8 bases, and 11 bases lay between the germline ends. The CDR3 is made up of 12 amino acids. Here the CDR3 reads CASSAAGDEQFF. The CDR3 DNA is TGTGCCAGCAGCGCCGCGGGCGATGAGCAGTTCTTC.

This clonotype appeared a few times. In DNA, the CDR3 is TGCGCCAGCAAGTCTTGGGGAACCGGGGAGCTGTTTTTT. Translated: CASKSWGTGELFF. The chain joins TRBV4-3 to TRBJ2-2; D gene ambiguous. V was pared by 7 bases and J by 5 bases, with 11 bases between. This CDR3 region has 13 residues. Germline CDR1 is LGHNA and CDR2 is YSLEER.

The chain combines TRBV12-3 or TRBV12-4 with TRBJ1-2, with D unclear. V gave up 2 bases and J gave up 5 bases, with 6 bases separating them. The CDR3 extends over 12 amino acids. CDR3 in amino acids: CASSLSTYGYTF. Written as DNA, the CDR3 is TGTGCCAGCAGTTTATCCACATATGGCTACACCTTC.

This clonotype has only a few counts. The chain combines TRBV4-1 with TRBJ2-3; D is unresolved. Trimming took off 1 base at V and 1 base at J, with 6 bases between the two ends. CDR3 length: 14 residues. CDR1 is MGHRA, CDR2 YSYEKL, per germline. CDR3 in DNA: TGCGCCAGCAGCCAAGTTGGCGGCACAGATACGCAGTATTTT. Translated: CASSQVGGTDTQYF.

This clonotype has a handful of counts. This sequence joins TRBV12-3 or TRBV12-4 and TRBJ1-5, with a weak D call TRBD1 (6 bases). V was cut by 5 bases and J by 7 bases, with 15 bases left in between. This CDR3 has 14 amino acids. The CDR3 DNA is TGTGCCAGCAGTCCACAGGGTAGGGACCAGCCCCAGCATTTT. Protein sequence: CASSPQGRDQPQHF.

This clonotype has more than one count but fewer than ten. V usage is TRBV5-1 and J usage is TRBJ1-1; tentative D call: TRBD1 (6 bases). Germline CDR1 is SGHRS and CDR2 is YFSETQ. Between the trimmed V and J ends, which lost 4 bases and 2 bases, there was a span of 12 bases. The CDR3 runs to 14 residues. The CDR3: CASSPSGANTEAFF. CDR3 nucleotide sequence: TGCGCCAGCAGCCCCTCGGGGGCTAACACTGAAGCTTTCTTT.

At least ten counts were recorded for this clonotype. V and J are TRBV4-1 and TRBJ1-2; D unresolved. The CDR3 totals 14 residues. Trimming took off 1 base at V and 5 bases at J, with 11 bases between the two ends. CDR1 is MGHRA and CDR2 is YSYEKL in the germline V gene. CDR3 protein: CASSQVRTGYGYTF. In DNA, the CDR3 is TGCGCCAGCAGCCAAGTAAGGACGGGTTATGGCTACACCTTC.

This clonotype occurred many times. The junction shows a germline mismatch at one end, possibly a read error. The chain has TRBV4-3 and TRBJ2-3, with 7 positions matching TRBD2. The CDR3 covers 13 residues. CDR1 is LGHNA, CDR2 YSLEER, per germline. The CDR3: CASSQYLADRQYF. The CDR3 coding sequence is TGCGCCAGCAGCCAGTATCTAGCGGATAGGCAGTATTTT.